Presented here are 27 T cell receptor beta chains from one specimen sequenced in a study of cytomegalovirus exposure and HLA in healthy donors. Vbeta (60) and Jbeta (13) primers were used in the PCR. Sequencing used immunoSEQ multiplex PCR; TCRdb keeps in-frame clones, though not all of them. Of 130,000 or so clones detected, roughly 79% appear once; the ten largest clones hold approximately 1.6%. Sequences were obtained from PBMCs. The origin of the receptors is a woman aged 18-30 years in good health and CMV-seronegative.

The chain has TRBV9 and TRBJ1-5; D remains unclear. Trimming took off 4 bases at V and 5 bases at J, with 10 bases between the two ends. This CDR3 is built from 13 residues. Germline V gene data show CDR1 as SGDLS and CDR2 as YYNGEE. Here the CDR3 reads CASSPHGDQPQHF. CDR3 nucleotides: TGTGCCAGCAGCCCCCACGGGGATCAGCCCCAGCATTTT.

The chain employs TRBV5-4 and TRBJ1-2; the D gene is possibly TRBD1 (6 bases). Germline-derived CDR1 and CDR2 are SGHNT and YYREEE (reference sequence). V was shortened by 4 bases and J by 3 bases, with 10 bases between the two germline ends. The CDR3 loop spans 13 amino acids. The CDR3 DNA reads TGTGCCAGCAGCCCCGGACAGTACTATGGCTACACCTTC. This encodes CASSPGQYYGYTF.

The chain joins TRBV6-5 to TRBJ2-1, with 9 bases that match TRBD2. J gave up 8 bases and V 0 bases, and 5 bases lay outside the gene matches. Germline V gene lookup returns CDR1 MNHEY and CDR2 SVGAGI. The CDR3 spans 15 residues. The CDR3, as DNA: TGTGCCAGCAGTTACTCGACTAGCGGAGGGTATGAGCAGTTCTTC. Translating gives CASSYSTSGGYEQFF.

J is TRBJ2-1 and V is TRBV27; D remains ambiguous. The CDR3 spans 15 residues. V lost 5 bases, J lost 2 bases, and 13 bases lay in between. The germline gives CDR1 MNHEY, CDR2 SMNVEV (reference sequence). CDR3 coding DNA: TGTGCCAGCAGTGCCTTGGCGGTCACCTACAATGAGCAGTTCTTC. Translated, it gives CASSALAVTYNEQFF.

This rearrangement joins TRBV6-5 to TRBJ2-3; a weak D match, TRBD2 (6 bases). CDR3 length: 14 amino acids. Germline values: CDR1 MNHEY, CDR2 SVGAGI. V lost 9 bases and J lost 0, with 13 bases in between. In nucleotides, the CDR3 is TGTGCCAGTCGTTTAGCGGCAAGCACAGATACGCAGTATTTT. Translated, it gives CASRLAASTDTQYF.

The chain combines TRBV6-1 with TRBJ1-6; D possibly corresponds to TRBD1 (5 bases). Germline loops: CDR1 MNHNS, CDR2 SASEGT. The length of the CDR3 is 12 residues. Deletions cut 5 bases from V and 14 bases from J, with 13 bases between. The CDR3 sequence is CASSLPTGALHF. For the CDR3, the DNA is TGTGCCAGCAGTCTCCCGACGGGGGCCCTCCACTTT.

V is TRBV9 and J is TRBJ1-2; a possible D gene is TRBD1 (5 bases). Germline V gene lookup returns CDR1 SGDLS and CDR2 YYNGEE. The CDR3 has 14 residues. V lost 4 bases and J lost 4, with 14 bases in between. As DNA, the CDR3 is TGTGCCAGCAGCCTTCCGACAGAGACCTATGGCTACACCTTC. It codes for CASSLPTETYGYTF.

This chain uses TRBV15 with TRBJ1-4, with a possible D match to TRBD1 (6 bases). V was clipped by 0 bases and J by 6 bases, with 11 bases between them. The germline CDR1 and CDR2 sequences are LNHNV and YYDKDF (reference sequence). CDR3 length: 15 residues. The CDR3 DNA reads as TGTGCCACCAGCAGAGATCTGGCAGGGGATGAAAAACTGTTTTTT. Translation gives CATSRDLAGDEKLFF.

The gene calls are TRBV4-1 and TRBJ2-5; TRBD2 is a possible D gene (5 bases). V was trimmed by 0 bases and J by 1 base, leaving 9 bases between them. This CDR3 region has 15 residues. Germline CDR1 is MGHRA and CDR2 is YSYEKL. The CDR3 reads CASSQDGGGQETQYF. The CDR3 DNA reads TGCGCCAGCAGCCAAGATGGAGGAGGCCAAGAGACCCAGTACTTC.

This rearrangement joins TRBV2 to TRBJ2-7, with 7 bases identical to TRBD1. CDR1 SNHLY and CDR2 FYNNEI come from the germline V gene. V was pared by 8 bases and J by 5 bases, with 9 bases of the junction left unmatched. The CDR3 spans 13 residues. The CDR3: CASDRELNDEQYF. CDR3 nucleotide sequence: TGTGCCAGCGACAGGGAACTCAACGACGAGCAGTACTTC.

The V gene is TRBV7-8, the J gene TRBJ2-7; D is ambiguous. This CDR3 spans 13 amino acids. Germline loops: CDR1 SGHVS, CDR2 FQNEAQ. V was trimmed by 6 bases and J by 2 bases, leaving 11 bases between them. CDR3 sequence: CASSPTRAYEQYF. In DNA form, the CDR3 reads TGTGCCAGCAGTCCAACCCGGGCCTACGAGCAGTACTTC.

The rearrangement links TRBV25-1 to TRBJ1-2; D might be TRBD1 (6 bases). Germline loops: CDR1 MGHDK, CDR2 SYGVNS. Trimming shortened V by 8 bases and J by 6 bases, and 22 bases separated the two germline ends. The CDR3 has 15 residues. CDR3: CASSESGAPRNGYTF. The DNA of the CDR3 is TGTGCCAGCTCTGAATCAGGGGCCCCTCGCAATGGCTACACCTTC.

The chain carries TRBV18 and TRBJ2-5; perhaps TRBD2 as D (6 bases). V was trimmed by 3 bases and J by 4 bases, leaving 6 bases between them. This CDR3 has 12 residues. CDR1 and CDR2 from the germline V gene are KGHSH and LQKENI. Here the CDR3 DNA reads TGTGCCAGCTCACCGGAGGGAGAGACCCAGTACTTC. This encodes CASSPEGETQYF.

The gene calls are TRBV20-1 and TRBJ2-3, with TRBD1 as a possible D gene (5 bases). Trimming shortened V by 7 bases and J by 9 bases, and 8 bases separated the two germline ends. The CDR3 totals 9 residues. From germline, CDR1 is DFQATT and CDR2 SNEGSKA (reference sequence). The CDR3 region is CSGRTTQYF. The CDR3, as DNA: TGCAGTGGTCGGACAACGCAGTATTTT.

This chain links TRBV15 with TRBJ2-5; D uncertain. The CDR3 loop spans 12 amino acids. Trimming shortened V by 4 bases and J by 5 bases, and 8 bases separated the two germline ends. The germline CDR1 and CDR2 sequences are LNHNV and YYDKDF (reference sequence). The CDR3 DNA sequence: TGTGCCACCAGCACAACTTATGAGACCCAGTACTTC. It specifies CATSTTYETQYF.

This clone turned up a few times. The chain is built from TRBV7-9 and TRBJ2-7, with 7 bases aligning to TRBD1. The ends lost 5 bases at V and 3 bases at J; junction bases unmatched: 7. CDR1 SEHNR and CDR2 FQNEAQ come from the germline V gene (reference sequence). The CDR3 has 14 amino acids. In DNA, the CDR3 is TGTGCCAGCAGCCAAATTTCAGGGGGCTACGAGCAGTACTTC. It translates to CASSQISGGYEQYF.

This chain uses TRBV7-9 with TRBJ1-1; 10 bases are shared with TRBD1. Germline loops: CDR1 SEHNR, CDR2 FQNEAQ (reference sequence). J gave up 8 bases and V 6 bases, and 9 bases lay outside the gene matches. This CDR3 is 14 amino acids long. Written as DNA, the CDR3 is TGTGCCAGCAGTAGATCCCGGGACAGGGGAGAAGCTTTCTTT. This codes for CASSRSRDRGEAFF. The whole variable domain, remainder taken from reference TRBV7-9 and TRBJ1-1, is DTGVSQNPRHKITKRGQNVTFRCDPISEHNRLYWYRQTLGQGPEFLTYFQNEAQLEKSRLLSDRFSAERPKGSFSTLEIQRTEQGDSAMYLCASSRSRDRGEAFFGQGTRLTVV.

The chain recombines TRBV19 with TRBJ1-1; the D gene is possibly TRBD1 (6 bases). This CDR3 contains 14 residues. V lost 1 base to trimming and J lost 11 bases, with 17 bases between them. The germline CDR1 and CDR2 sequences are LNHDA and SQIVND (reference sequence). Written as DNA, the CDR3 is TGTGCCAGTAGTATAGGGTCGGGACAATCGGTCGCTTTCTTT. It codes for CASSIGSGQSVAFF. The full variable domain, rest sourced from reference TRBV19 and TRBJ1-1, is DGGITQSPKYLFRKEGQNVTLSCEQNLNHDAMYWYRQDPGQGLRLIYYSQIVNDFQKGDIAEGYSVSREKKESFPLTVTSAQKNPTAFYLCASSIGSGQSVAFFGQGTRLTVV.

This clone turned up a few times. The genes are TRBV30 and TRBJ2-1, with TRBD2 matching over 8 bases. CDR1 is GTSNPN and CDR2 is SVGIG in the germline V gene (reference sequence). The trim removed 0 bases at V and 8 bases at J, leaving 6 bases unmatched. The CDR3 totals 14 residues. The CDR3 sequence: CAWSVAGAGYEQFF. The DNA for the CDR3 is TGTGCCTGGAGTGTAGCGGGAGCGGGATATGAGCAGTTCTTC.

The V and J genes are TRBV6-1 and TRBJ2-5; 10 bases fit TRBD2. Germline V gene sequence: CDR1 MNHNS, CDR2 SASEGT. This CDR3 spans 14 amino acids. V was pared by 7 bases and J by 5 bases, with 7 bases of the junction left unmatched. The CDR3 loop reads CASTLAGLGETQYF. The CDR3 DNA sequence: TGTGCCAGCACACTAGCGGGGTTGGGGGAGACCCAGTACTTC.

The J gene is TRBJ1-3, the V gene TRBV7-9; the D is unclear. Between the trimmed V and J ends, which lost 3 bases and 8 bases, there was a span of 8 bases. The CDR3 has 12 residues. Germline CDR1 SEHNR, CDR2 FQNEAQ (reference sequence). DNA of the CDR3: TGTGCCAGCAGCTTTCGTCAGGACACCATATATTTT. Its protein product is CASSFRQDTIYF. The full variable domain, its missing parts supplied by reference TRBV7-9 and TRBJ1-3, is DTGVSQNPRHKITKRGQNVTFRCDPISEHNRLYWYRQTLGQGPEFLTYFQNEAQLEKSRLLSDRFSAERPKGSFSTLEIQRTEQGDSAMYLCASSFRQDTIYFGEGSWLTVV.

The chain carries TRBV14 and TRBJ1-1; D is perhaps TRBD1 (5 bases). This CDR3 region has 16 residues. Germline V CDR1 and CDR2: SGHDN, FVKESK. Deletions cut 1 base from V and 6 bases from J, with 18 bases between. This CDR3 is CASSQVTGPLYPEAFF. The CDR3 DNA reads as TGTGCCAGCAGCCAAGTTACAGGTCCCCTGTACCCTGAAGCTTTCTTT.

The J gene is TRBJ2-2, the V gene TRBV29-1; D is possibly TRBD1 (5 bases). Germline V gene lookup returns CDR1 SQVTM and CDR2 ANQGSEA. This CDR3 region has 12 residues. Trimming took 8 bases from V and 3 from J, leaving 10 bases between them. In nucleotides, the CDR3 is TGCAGCTATCCAGGGTACACCGGGGAGCTGTTTTTT. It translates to CSYPGYTGELFF.

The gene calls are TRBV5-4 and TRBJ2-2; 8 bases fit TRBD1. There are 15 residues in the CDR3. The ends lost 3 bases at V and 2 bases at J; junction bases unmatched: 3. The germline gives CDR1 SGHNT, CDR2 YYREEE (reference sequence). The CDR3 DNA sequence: TGTGCCAGCAGCTGGGGACAGGACAACACCGGGGAGCTGTTTTTT. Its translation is CASSWGQDNTGELFF.

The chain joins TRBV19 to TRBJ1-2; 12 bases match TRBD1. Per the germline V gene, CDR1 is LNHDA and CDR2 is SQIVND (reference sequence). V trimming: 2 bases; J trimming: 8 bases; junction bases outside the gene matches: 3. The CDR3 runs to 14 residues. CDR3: CASSIRDRGQGYTF. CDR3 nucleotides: TGTGCCAGTAGTATACGGGACAGGGGGCAAGGCTACACCTTC.

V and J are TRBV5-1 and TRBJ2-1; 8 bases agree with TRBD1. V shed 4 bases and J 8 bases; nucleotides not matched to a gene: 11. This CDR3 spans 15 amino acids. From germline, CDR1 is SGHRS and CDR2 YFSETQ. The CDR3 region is CASSPGAGGEDEQFF. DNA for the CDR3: TGCGCCAGCAGCCCCGGGGCAGGGGGCGAAGATGAGCAGTTCTTC. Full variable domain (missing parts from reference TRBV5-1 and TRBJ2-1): KAGVTQTPRYLIKTRGQQVTLSCSPISGHRSVSWYQQTPGQGLQFLFEYFSETQRNKGNFPGRFSGRQFSNSRSEMNVSTLELGDSALYLCASSPGAGGEDEQFFGPGTRLTVL.

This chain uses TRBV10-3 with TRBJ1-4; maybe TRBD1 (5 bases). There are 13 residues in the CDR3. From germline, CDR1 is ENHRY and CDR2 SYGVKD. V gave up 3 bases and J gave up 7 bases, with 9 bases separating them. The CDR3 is CAISEGESEKLFF. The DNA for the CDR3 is TGTGCCATCAGTGAAGGGGAAAGTGAAAAACTGTTTTTT.